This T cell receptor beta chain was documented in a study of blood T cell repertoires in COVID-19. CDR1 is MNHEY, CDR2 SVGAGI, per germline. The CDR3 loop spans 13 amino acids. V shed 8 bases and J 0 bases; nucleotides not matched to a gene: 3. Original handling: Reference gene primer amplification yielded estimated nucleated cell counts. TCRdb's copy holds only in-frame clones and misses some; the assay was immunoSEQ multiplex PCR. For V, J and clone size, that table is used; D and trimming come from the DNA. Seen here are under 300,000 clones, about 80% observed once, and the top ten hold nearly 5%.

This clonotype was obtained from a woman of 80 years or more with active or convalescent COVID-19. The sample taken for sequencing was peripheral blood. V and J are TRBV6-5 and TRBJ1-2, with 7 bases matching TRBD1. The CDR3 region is CASRGTANYGYTF. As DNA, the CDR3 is TGTGCCAGCCGAGGGACAGCTAACTATGGCTACACCTTC.